Shown below are 27 T cell receptor beta chains from a single sample sequenced in a study of shared clonotypes between healthy human individuals. The method was immunoSEQ multiplex PCR; TCRdb's version includes in-frame clones alone and lacks a portion of them. The sample carries over a million clones, approximately 98.5% recorded once. Material for sequencing was naive CD4+ T cells sorted from blood. The subset denotes: CD45RA+ positively selected. These receptors were collected from a man aged 30-40 years in good health.

V is TRBV27 and J is TRBJ1-2; D remains ambiguous. CDR3 length: 14 amino acids. Germline V gives CDR1 MNHEY, CDR2 SMNVEV (reference sequence). V was cut by 4 bases and J by 8 bases, with 17 bases left in between. The CDR3 nucleotides read TGTGCCAGCAGTTCTGTGTCTAGGGCCTGGGGCTACACCTTC. It translates to CASSSVSRAWGYTF.

This chain connects TRBV5-8 to TRBJ2-5; possible D gene TRBD2, 6 bases. The V gene lost 3 bases and the J gene lost 2 bases, with 14 bases spanning the gap. Germline V lookup: CDR1 SGHTS, CDR2 YDEGEE. The CDR3 is 15 amino acids. The DNA of the CDR3 is TGTGCCAGCAGCTACTCCCCGGGAGTACAAGAGACCCAGTACTTC. This translates into CASSYSPGVQETQYF.

This chain connects TRBV19 to TRBJ2-3, with 7 bases fitting TRBD1. After removal of 3 bases from V and 2 bases from J, the junction contained 8 bases not matched to a gene. The CDR3 sequence is 16 residues long. In germline, CDR1 is LNHDA, CDR2 SQIVND (reference sequence). The CDR3 region has the DNA TGTGCCAGTAGTATCGGTAGGGGGCAGCTCACAGATACGCAGTATTTT. This codes for CASSIGRGQLTDTQYF.

Comment on this clone: Other DNA sequences in this specimen translate into the identical CDR3. The J gene is TRBJ1-2, the V gene TRBV28; weak D call: TRBD1 (5 bases). The ends were cut back, 4 bases at V and 4 bases at J, with 10 bases in the middle. CDR1 is MDHEN and CDR2 is SYDVKM in the germline V gene. The CDR3 consists of 13 residues. CDR3 in DNA: TGTGCCAGCAGTTCCCCCGGGACCTATGGCTACACCTTC. Translating it yields CASSSPGTYGYTF.

This rearrangement joins TRBV18 to TRBJ2-1; no reliable D call. Germline loops: CDR1 KGHSH, CDR2 LQKENI. V shed 6 bases and J shed 1 base, with 13 bases lying between them. CDR3 length: 15 amino acids. The CDR3 DNA is TGTGCCAGCTCCGCTCTGGACGGATCCTACAATGAGCAGTTCTTC. Translation: CASSALDGSYNEQFF.

This CDR3 reads CASSQGYEKLFF. For the CDR3, the DNA is TGCGCCAGCAGCCAGGGATATGAAAAACTGTTTTTT. The V call is TRBV4-1, the J call TRBJ1-4; no definite D call. With 3 bases removed from V and 6 bases from J, the gap between germline ends came to 5 bases. This CDR3 is built from 12 residues. Germline lookup yields CDR1 MGHRA and CDR2 YSYEKL.

The rearrangement uses TRBV5-1 and TRBJ2-3; 14 bases are shared with TRBD2. The CDR3 sequence is 20 residues long. With 0 bases clipped from V and 0 bases from J, the junction kept 9 bases outside the gene matches. Germline V gene sequence: CDR1 SGHRS, CDR2 YFSETQ. CDR3 region: CASSLAWTSGRIRSTDTQYF. The CDR3 region has the DNA TGCGCCAGCAGCTTGGCCTGGACTAGCGGGAGGATCCGTAGCACAGATACGCAGTATTTT.

This chain connects TRBV10-2 to TRBJ2-3, with 9 positions matching TRBD2. From germline, CDR1 is WSHSY and CDR2 SAAADI. V lost 6 bases and J lost 8; bases outside the gene matches: 12. The CDR3 spans 15 residues. CDR3 nucleotides: TGCGCCAGCAGAGCGACTAGCGGCCAGGATGGTACGCAGTATTTT. This codes for CASRATSGQDGTQYF.

This chain connects TRBV5-6 to TRBJ1-2, with 12 bases matching TRBD1. CDR1 is SGHDT and CDR2 is YYEEEE in the germline V gene. CDR3 length: 16 residues. The junction had 6 bases not matched to a gene; V was cut back by 0 bases and J by 6 bases. CDR3 loop: CASSLADGTGGDGYTF. The CDR3 DNA is TGTGCCAGCAGCTTGGCCGACGGGACAGGGGGCGATGGCTACACCTTC. The complete variable domain, with remaining parts taken from reference TRBV5-6 and TRBJ1-2, reads DAGVTQSPTHLIKTRGQQVTLRCSPKSGHDTVSWYQQALGQGPQFIFQYYEEEERQRGNFPDRFSGHQFPNYSSELNVNALLLGDSALYLCASSLADGTGGDGYTFGSGTRLTVV.

Points on this clone: At the DNA level, this CDR3 is encoded by other sequences in the same sample as well. The V call is TRBV5-1, the J call TRBJ2-2; D ambiguous. Deletions cut 1 base from V and 5 bases from J, with 6 bases between. Per germline, CDR1 SGHRS and CDR2 YFSETQ. The length of the CDR3 is 13 residues. The CDR3 bases are TGCGCCAGCAGCTTGTTGTCGACCGGGGAGCTGTTTTTT. Its translation is CASSLLSTGELFF.

V is TRBV5-1 and J is TRBJ2-2; TRBD1 matches at 8 bases. The CDR3 spans 15 residues. Germline V gene data show CDR1 as SGHRS and CDR2 as YFSETQ. The ends lost 4 bases at V and 5 bases at J; junction bases unmatched: 7. DNA of the CDR3: TGCGCCAGCAGCCCAGGGGGCGCAGATACCGGGGAGCTGTTTTTT. This translates into CASSPGGADTGELFF.

The chain carries TRBV4-3 and TRBJ2-3; D is unresolved. The ends were cut back, 2 bases at V and 7 bases at J, with 13 bases in the middle. Germline V gene lookup returns CDR1 LGHNA and CDR2 YSLEER. The CDR3 length is 14 residues. CDR3: CASSQIIGAHTQYF. The CDR3 DNA reads TGCGCCAGCAGCCAAATAATCGGTGCGCATACGCAGTATTTT.

The V call is TRBV5-1, the J call TRBJ2-2; D is undetermined. Per germline, CDR1 SGHRS and CDR2 YFSETQ. V lost 4 bases and J lost 0, with 4 bases in between. This CDR3 comprises 13 residues. The CDR3 loop reads CASSTANTGELFF. CDR3 bases: TGCGCCAGCAGCACCGCGAACACCGGGGAGCTGTTTTTT. Based on the CDR3 plus reference TRBV5-1 and TRBJ2-2, the full variable domain is KAGVTQTPRYLIKTRGQQVTLSCSPISGHRSVSWYQQTPGQGLQFLFEYFSETQRNKGNFPGRFSGRQFSNSRSEMNVSTLELGDSALYLCASSTANTGELFFGEGSRLTVL.

The chain combines TRBV29-1 with TRBJ2-1; TRBD1 matches at 11 bases. The germline V gene encodes CDR1 SQVTM and CDR2 ANQGSEA. The CDR3 extends over 12 amino acids. The ends lost 6 bases at V and 7 bases at J; junction bases unmatched: 2. The CDR3 reads CSVDRGLNEQFF. The CDR3 DNA follows: TGCAGCGTGGACAGGGGGCTTAATGAGCAGTTCTTC.

The V call is TRBV7-6, the J call TRBJ2-1; 10 bases agree with TRBD2. This CDR3 comprises 15 residues. CDR1 is SGHVS, CDR2 FNYEAQ, per germline. V lost 3 bases to trimming and J lost 12 bases; unmatched junction nucleotides: 11. The CDR3 reads CASSLGTSANLRQFF. The DNA of the CDR3 is TGTGCCAGCAGCTTGGGGACTAGCGCGAACCTCCGGCAGTTCTTC.

The rearrangement uses TRBV11-2 and TRBJ1-4; no firm D call. Trimming removed 5 bases at V and 8 bases at J, with 9 bases between. The CDR3 consists of 12 residues. Germline CDR1 is SGHAT and CDR2 is FQNNGV. DNA for the CDR3: TGTGCCAGCAGCCCACCCGGGGAAAAACTGTTTTTT. Translated, it gives CASSPPGEKLFF. Full variable domain (missing parts from reference TRBV11-2 and TRBJ1-4): EAGVAQSPRYKIIEKRQSVAFWCNPISGHATLYWYQQILGQGPKLLIQFQNNGVVDDSQLPKDRFSAERLKGVDSTLKIQPAKLEDSAVYLCASSPPGEKLFFGSGTQLSVL.

The chain carries TRBV30 and TRBJ1-5; maybe TRBD1 (5 bases). Germline loops: CDR1 GTSNPN, CDR2 SVGIG (reference sequence). Trimming stripped 5 bases from V and 3 bases from J, with 11 bases between. The CDR3 loop spans 13 amino acids. The CDR3 sequence is CAWGDGNNQPQHF. As DNA, the CDR3 is TGTGCCTGGGGGGACGGAAACAATCAGCCCCAGCATTTT.

V is TRBV28 and J is TRBJ1-1; D is undetermined. Germline-derived CDR1 and CDR2 are MDHEN and SYDVKM. There are 13 residues in the CDR3. The V end was cut by 3 bases, the J end by 3 bases, with 8 bases between. The CDR3 bases are TGTGCCAGCAGTTTTCCCGGGGACACTGAAGCTTTCTTT. This encodes CASSFPGDTEAFF.

This clone was counted a single time. The chain has TRBV5-1 and TRBJ2-7; no firm D call. CDR1 and CDR2 (germline): SGHRS, YFSETQ. CDR3 length: 14 amino acids. V was cut by 0 bases and J by 3 bases, with 10 bases left in between. CDR3 nucleotide sequence: TGCGCCAGCAGCTTGGCTGGCAGTTACTACGAGCAGTACTTC. It translates to CASSLAGSYYEQYF.

The V gene is TRBV19, the J gene TRBJ2-7; D is perhaps TRBD2 (5 bases). The length of the CDR3 is 14 residues. The V and J ends lost 6 bases and 2 bases respectively, with 14 bases between them. Germline lookup yields CDR1 LNHDA and CDR2 SQIVND (reference sequence). CDR3 bases: TGTGCCAGTAGAGGTAGCGCATTTACCTACGAGCAGTACTTC. Amino acid sequence: CASRGSAFTYEQYF.

This chain uses TRBV28 with TRBJ2-1, with 7 positions matching TRBD2. Germline V gene lookup returns CDR1 MDHEN and CDR2 SYDVKM. V was clipped by 11 bases and J by 12 bases; unmatched bases: 7. This CDR3 contains 10 residues. Here the CDR3 reads CASGGGTQFF. The CDR3 bases are TGTGCCTCGGGAGGAGGGACGCAGTTCTTC.

The chain recombines TRBV7-3 with TRBJ2-1; 10 positions match TRBD1. V lost 1 base and J lost 3; bases outside the gene matches: 3. The CDR3 runs to 16 residues. CDR1 SGHTA and CDR2 FQGTGA come from the germline V gene. CDR3 residues: CASSLRRTGGYNEQFF. The CDR3 coding sequence is TGTGCCAGCAGCTTAAGAAGGACAGGGGGCTACAATGAGCAGTTCTTC.

About this clone: This sample includes further DNA sequences coding for the same CDR3. The chain employs TRBV29-1 and TRBJ2-7, with D perhaps matching TRBD2 (5 bases). The germline CDR1 and CDR2 sequences are SQVTM and ANQGSEA. Trimming took 4 bases from V and 1 from J, leaving 5 bases between them. The CDR3 spans 11 residues. CDR3 coding DNA: TGCAGCGTTGCGGGATCCTACGAGCAGTACTTC. This codes for CSVAGSYEQYF.

The chain employs TRBV2 and TRBJ1-2, with a weak D call TRBD1 (6 bases). Germline V lookup: CDR1 SNHLY, CDR2 FYNNEI. Deletions cut 4 bases from V and 0 bases from J, with 18 bases between. The CDR3 consists of 17 residues. CDR3 in DNA: TGTGCCAGCAGTGGACGGGGGCCCCACGGCGCTAACTATGGCTACACCTTC. It yields the protein CASSGRGPHGANYGYTF.

CDR3 coding DNA: TGTGCCACCAGCAGACGTACCCGGGACAGTTCTGAAGCTTTCTTT. It is translated as CATSRRTRDSSEAFF. V and J are TRBV15 and TRBJ1-1, with TRBD1 identical over 7 bases. V was pared by 2 bases and J by 6 bases, with 9 bases of the junction left unmatched. CDR3 length: 15 residues. Germline loops: CDR1 LNHNV, CDR2 YYDKDF (reference sequence).

V is TRBV29-1 and J is TRBJ2-3; TRBD2 agrees at 7 bases. The length of the CDR3 is 13 residues. In germline, CDR1 is SQVTM, CDR2 ANQGSEA. V dropped 3 bases and J dropped 4; count of bases not matched to a gene: 4. The DNA for the CDR3 is TGCAGCGTTGACGGGGCGGGAGCAGATACGCAGTATTTT. It yields the protein CSVDGAGADTQYF.

The genes are TRBV28 and TRBJ2-1, with D tentatively TRBD1 (6 bases). The V end lost 4 bases, the J end lost 7 bases, and 20 bases lay between the germline ends. Germline CDR1 reads MDHEN; CDR2 reads SYDVKM. The CDR3 extends over 16 amino acids. Here the CDR3 reads CASSSPDRSPLNEQFF. The CDR3 nucleotides are TGTGCCAGCAGTTCTCCAGACAGGTCCCCGTTAAATGAGCAGTTCTTC.